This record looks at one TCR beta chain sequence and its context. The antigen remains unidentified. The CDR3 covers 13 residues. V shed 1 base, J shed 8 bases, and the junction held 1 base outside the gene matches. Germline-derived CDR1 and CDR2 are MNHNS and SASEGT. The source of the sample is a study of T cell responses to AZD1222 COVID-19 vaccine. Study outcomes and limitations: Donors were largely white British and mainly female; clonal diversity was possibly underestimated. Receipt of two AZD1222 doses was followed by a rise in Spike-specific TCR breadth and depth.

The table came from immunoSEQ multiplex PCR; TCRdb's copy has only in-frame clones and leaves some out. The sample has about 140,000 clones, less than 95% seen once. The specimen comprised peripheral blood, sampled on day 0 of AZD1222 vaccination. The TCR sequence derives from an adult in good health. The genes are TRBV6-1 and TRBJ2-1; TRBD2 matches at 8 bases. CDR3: CASSEVGGDEQFF. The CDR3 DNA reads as TGTGCCAGCAGTGAAGTCGGGGGGGATGAGCAGTTCTTC.